This T cell receptor (beta chain) is drawn from a study of blood T cell repertoires in COVID-19. With respect to this clone: In the same sample, other DNA sequences code for this CDR3.

Germline V CDR1 and CDR2: KGHSH, LQKENI. This CDR3 has 15 residues. The V and J ends lost 3 bases and 0 bases, in that order; junction bases with no gene match: 2. Source study methods: Amplifying reference gene primers gave estimates of nucleated cell counts. This table comes from immunoSEQ multiplex PCR, and its TCRdb copy is limited to in-frame clones, with some not included. V and J calls and clone size are those listed in that table; D and trimming were worked out from the DNA. The table lists 73,000 or so clones, 80% to 85% of them singletons. The clonotype originates from a woman aged 60-70 years with acute or convalescent COVID-19. Material: peripheral blood. This chain connects TRBV18 to TRBJ1-5, with 7 bases lining up with TRBD1. The CDR3 sequence: CASSPTGISNQPQHF. DNA of the CDR3: TGTGCCAGCTCACCGACAGGGATTAGCAATCAGCCCCAGCATTTT.